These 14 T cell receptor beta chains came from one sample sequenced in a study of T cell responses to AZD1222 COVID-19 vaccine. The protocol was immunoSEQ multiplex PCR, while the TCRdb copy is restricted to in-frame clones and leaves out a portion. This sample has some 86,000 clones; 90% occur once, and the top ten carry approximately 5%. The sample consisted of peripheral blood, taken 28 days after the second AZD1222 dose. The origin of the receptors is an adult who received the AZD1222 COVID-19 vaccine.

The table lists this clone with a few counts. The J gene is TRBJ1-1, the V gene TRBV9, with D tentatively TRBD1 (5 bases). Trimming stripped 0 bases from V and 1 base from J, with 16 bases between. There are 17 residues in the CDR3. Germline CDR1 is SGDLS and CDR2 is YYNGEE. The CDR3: CASSVDPPGRTNTEAFF. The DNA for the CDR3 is TGTGCCAGCAGCGTAGACCCCCCGGGACGGACGAACACTGAAGCTTTCTTT.

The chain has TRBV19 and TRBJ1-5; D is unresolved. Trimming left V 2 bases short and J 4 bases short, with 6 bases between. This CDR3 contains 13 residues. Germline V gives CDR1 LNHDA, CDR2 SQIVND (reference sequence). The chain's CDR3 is CASSITENQPQHF. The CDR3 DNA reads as TGTGCCAGTAGTATAACCGAAAATCAGCCCCAGCATTTT.

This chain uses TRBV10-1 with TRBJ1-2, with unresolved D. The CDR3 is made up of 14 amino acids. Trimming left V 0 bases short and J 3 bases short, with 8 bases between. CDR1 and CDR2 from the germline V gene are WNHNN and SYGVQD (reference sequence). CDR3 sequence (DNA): TGCGCCAGCAGTGAGTCGGGATTCTACTATGGCTACACCTTC. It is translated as CASSESGFYYGYTF.

CDR3 nucleotide sequence: TGTGCCTGGAGTTCGGACAGGAGGAACACTGAAGCTTTCTTT. This translates into CAWSSDRRNTEAFF. V and J are TRBV30 and TRBJ1-1; 7 bases align to TRBD1. The length of the CDR3 is 14 residues. CDR1 is GTSNPN and CDR2 is SVGIG in the germline V gene (reference sequence). V gave up 2 bases and J gave up 1 base; unmatched junction bases: 4. Supplemented by reference TRBV30 and TRBJ1-1, the full variable domain reads SQTIHQWPATLVQPVGSPLSLECTVEGTSNPNLYWYRQAAGRGLQLLFYSVGIGQISSEVPQNLSASRPQDRQFILSSKKLLLSDSGFYLCAWSSDRRNTEAFFGQGTRLTVV.

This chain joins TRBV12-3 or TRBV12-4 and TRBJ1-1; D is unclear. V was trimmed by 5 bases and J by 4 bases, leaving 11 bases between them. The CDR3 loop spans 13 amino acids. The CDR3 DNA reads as TGTGCCAGCAGTCTGGACGCGGGCACTGAAGCTTTCTTT. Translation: CASSLDAGTEAFF.

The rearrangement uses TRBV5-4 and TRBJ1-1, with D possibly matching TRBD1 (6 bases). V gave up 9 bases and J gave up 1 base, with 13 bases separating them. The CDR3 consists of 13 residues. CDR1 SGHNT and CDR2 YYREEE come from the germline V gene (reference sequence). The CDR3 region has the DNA TGTGCCACCTCCAGGGGTTCGAACACTGAAGCTTTCTTT. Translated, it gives CATSRGSNTEAFF. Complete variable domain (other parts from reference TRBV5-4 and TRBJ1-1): ETGVTQSPTHLIKTRGQQVTLRCSSQSGHNTVSWYQQALGQGPQFIFQYYREEENGRGNFPPRFSGLQFPNYSSELNVNALELDDSALYLCATSRGSNTEAFFGQGTRLTVV.

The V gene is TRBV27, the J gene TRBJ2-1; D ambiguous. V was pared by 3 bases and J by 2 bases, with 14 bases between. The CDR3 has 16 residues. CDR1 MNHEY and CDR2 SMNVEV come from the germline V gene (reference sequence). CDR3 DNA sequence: TGTGCCAGCAGTTTCAAAAGGGAAGCAGCCTACAATGAGCAGTTCTTC. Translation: CASSFKREAAYNEQFF.

The CDR3 nucleotides read TGCAGCGTTCTCAGGCACCGGACAGGGACAAGCTCTGGAAACACCATATATTTT. It yields the protein CSVLRHRTGTSSGNTIYF. The chain recombines TRBV29-1 with TRBJ1-3; 8 bases agree with TRBD1. Germline trimming cut 5 bases from V and 0 bases from J; bases unmatched to any gene: 15. Germline V lookup: CDR1 SQVTM, CDR2 ANQGSEA. The CDR3 is 18 residues long. Combining the CDR3 with reference TRBV29-1 and TRBJ1-3 gives the whole variable domain SAVISQKPSRDICQRGTSLTIQCQVDSQVTMMFWYRQQPGQSLTLIATANQGSEATYESGFVIDKFPISRPNLTFSTLTVSNMSPEDSSIYLCSVLRHRTGTSSGNTIYFGEGSWLTVV.

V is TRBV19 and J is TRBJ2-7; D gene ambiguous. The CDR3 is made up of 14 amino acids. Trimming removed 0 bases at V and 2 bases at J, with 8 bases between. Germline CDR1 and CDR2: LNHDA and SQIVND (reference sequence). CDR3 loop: CASSIDSLTYEQYF. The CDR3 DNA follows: TGTGCCAGTAGTATAGACAGTCTCACCTACGAGCAGTACTTC. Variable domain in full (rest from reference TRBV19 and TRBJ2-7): DGGITQSPKYLFRKEGQNVTLSCEQNLNHDAMYWYRQDPGQGLRLIYYSQIVNDFQKGDIAEGYSVSREKKESFPLTVTSAQKNPTAFYLCASSIDSLTYEQYFGPGTRLTVT.

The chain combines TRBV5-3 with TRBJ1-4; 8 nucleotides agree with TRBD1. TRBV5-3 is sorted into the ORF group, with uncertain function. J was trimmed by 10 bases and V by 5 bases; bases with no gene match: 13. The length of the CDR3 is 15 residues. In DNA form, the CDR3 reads TGTGCCAGAAGGAACCTAACAGGGGGTTGGGGAAAACTGTTTTTT. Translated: CARRNLTGGWGKLFF.

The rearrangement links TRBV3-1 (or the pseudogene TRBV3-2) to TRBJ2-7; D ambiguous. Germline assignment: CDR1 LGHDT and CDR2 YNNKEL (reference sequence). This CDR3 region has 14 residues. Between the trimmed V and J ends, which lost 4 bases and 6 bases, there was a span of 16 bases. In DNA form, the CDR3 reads TGTGCCAGCAGCCCTACTACCTTGGCAGGCGAGCAGTACTTC. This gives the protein CASSPTTLAGEQYF.

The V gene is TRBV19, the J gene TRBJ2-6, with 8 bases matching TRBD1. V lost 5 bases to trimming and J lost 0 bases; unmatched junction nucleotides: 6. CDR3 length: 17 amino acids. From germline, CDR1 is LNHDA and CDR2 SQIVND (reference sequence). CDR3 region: CASSPGTGISGANVLTF. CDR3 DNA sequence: TGTGCCAGTAGTCCCGGGACAGGCATCTCTGGGGCCAACGTCCTGACTTTC.

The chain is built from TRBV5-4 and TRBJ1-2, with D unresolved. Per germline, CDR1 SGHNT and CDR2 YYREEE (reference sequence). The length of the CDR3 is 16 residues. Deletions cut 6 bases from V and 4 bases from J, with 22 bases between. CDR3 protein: CASTTRLEGAGYGYTF. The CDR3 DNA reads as TGTGCCAGCACTACCAGGTTGGAGGGAGCGGGCTATGGCTACACCTTC. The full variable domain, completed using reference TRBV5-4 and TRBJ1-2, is ETGVTQSPTHLIKTRGQQVTLRCSSQSGHNTVSWYQQALGQGPQFIFQYYREEENGRGNFPPRFSGLQFPNYSSELNVNALELDDSALYLCASTTRLEGAGYGYTFGSGTRLTVV.

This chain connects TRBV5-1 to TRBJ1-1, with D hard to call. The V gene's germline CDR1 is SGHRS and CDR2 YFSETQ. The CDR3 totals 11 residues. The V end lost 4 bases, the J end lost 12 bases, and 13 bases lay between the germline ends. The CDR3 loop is CASSLLEITFF. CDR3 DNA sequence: TGCGCCAGCAGCCTGTTGGAGATAACTTTCTTT.